The clone carrying this T cell receptor beta chain occurred many times. Its antigen remains unknown. The stable label applied to hyperthyroidism with no ophthalmopathy within 18 months of follow-up. The hyperthyroidism patients had a new diagnosis of under 2 months' duration and were aged 18 to 65. Diagnostic conclusions were grounded in clinical symptoms, serum thyroxine, TRAb, thyroid ultrasound and orbital computed tomography. J gave up 0 bases and V 8 bases, and 10 bases lay outside the gene matches. Germline V gene data show CDR1 as MNHEY and CDR2 as SVGAGI. This CDR3 comprises 16 residues. Amplification of TCR beta CDR3 regions used RNA transcripts. First-round RT-PCR with HTBI primers preceded a second-round multiplex PCR. MiXCR, run by TCRdb on the multiplex PCR reads, gives a single entry per CDR3 protein. The repertoire holds 300,000 to 400,000 distinct CDR3 sequences, roughly a sixth seen once, with 2% to 3% in the top ten.

This sample was taken from a study of Graves' ophthalmopathy and Graves' hyperthyroidism. Study-wide results and limits: Sensitivity of roughly 88% and specificity of around 80% were achieved when a 13-signature model separated ophthalmopathy from stable hyperthyroidism.

The V gene is TRBV6-5, the J gene TRBJ1-5; 7 nucleotides align to TRBD1. The sequenced sample was peripheral blood. The clonotype originates from an adult woman with stable Graves' hyperthyroidism. The CDR3 region has the DNA TGTGCCAGCGAGGGGGCAGACCTCTATAGCAATCAGCCCCAGCATTTT. Translated: CASEGADLYSNQPQHF.